This TCR beta chain originates from a study of identical twins. Study outcomes and limitations: Beta out-of-frame twin sharing showed a weaker excess. The authors noted that invariant MAIT and iNKT cells could partly confound zero-insertion analyses. Not following the same donors, the study drew its conclusions from cross-sectional statistical analysis. Among monozygotic twins, out-of-frame TCR alpha sharing exceeded what models predicted.

V gave up 0 bases and J gave up 8 bases, with 13 bases separating them. The CDR3 is 14 residues long. Germline V gene data show CDR1 as DFQATT and CDR2 as SNEGSKA (reference sequence). One entry per CDR3 protein, called by TCRdb with MiXCR from the 5' RACE reads. The sample records 200,000 to 250,000 distinct CDR3 sequences, around 6.6% being singletons. The table lists this clonotype with many counts. Its antigen remains unknown. The same data also contributed to another study, on yellow fever vaccine responses in identical twins.

Sequencing was done on a sample of memory (CD45RO+) T cells sorted from blood. This chain connects TRBV20-1 to TRBJ1-4, with a tentative D call TRBD1 (5 bases). The receptor comes from a woman aged 18-35 years in good health. This CDR3 reads CSARDPGAGEKLFF. The CDR3 DNA reads TGCAGTGCTAGAGATCCCGGGGCGGGGGAAAAACTGTTTTTT.